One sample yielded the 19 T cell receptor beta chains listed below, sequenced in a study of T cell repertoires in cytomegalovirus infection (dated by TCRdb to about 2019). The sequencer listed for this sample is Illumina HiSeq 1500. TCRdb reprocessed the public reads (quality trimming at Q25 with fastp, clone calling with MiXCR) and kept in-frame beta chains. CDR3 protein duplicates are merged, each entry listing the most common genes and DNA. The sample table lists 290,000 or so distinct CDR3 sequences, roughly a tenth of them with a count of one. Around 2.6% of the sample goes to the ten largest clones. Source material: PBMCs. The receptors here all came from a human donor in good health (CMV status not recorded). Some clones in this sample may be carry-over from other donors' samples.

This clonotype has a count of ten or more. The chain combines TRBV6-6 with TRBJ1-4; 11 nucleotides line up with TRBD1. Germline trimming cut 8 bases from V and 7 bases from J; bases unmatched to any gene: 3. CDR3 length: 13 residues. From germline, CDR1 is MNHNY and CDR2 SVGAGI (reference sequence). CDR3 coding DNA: TGTGCCAGCCGGGACAGGGGGGTTGAAAAACTGTTTTTT. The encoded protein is CASRDRGVEKLFF.

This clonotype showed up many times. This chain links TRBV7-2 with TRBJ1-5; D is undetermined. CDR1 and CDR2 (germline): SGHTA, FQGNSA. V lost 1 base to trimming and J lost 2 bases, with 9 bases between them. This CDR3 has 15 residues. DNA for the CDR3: TGTGCCAGCAGCTTAGAAGGGTCGGGCAATCAGCCCCAGCATTTT. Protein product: CASSLEGSGNQPQHF.

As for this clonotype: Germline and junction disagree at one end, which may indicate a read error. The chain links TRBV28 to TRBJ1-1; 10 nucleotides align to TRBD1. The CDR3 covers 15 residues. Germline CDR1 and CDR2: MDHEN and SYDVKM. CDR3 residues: CAGSSPGQGPAGAFF. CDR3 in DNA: TGTGCCGGCAGTTCACCGGGACAGGGGCCCGCTGGAGCTTTCTTT.

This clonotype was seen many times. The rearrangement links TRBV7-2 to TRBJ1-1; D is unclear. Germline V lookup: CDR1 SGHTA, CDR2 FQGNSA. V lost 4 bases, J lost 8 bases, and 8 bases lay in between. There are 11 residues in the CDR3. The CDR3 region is CASSWVAEAFF. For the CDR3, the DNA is TGTGCCAGCAGCTGGGTCGCCGAAGCTTTCTTT.

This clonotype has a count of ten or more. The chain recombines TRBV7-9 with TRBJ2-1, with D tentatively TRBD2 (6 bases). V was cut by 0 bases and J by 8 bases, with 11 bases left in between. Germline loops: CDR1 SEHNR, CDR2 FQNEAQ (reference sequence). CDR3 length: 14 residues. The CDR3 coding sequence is TGTGCCAGCAGCTTAGCCTTTACGGGGGATGAGCAGTTCTTC. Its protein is CASSLAFTGDEQFF.

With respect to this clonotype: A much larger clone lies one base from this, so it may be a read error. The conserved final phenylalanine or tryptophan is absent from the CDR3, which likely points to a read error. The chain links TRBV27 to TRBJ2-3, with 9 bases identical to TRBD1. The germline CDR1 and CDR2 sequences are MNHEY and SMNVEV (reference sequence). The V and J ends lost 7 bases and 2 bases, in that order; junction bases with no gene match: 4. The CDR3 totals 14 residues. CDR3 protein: CASKDRGSTDTQYY. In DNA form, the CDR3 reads TGTGCCAGCAAGGACAGGGGCTCCACAGATACGCAGTATTAT.

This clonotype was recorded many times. The CDR3 coding sequence is TGCATCCCGGGACACTTAAATTCACCCCTCCACTTT. It codes for CIPGHLNSPLHF. The V gene is TRBV20-1, the J gene TRBJ1-6; D perhaps matches TRBD1 (6 bases). The germline V gene encodes CDR1 DFQATT and CDR2 SNEGSKA (reference sequence). The length of the CDR3 is 12 residues.

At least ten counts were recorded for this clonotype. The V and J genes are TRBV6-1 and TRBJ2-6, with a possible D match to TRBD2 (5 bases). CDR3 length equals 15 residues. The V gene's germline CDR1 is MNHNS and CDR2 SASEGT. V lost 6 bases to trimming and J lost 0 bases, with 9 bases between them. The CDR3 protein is CASREDGSGANVLTF. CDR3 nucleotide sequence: TGTGCCAGCAGGGAGGACGGCTCTGGGGCCAACGTCCTGACTTTC.

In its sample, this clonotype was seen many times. CDR3 bases: TGTGCCAGCTCGAAGGGAGTTACTAGCACAGATACGCAGTATTTT. Translated: CASSKGVTSTDTQYF. The J gene is TRBJ2-3, the V gene TRBV12-3 or TRBV12-4; the D gene is possibly TRBD2 (5 bases). The CDR3 has 15 amino acids. V lost 8 bases, J lost 0 bases, and 15 bases lay in between.

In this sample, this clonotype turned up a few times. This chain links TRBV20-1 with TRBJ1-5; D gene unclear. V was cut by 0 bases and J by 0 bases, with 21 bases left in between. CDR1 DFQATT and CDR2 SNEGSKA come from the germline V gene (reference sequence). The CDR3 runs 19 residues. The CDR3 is CSARDEAATLTYSNQPQHF. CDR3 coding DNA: TGCAGTGCTAGAGATGAGGCAGCTACCTTAACCTATAGCAATCAGCCCCAGCATTTT.

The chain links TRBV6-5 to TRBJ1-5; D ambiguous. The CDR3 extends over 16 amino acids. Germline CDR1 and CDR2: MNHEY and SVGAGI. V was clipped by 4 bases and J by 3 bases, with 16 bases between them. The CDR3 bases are TGTGCCAGCAGTTTCGGCCCGTTCCGAGACAATCAGCCCCAGCATTTT. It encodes CASSFGPFRDNQPQHF.

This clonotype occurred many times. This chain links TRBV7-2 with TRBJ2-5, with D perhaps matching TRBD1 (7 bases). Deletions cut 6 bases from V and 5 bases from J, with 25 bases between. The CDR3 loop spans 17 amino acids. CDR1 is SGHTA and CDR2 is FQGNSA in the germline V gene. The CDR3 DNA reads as TGTGCCAGCAGTCGGATGGCCCCCGGCAGGGGGAGGGAGACCCAGTACTTC. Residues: CASSRMAPGRGRETQYF.

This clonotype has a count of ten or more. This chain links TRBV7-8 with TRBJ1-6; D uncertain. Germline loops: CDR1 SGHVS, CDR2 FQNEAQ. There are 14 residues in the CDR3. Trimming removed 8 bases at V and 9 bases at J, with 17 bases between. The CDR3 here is CASSRSLRSSPLHF. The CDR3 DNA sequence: TGTGCCAGCTCCCGGTCCTTACGCAGTTCACCCCTCCACTTT.

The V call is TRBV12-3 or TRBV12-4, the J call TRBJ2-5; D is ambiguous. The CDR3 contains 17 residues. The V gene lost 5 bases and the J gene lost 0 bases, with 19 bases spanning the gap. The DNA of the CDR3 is TGTGCCAGCAGTCCAAATCCTTCTGGCAGCGACCAAGAGACCCAGTACTTC. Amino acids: CASSPNPSGSDQETQYF.

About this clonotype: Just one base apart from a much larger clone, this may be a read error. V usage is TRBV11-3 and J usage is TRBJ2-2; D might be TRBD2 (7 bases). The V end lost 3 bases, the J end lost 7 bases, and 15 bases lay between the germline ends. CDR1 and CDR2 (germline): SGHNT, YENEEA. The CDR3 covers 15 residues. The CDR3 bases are TGTGCCAGCAGCTTGAGGGGGGGCCTGATCGGGGAGCTGTTTTTT. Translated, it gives CASSLRGGLIGELFF.

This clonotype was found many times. The CDR3 here is CSATKSGTEAFF. The CDR3 nucleotides read TGCAGTGCTACTAAATCGGGAACTGAAGCTTTCTTT. The chain has TRBV20-1 and TRBJ1-1; D ambiguous. Germline V CDR1 and CDR2: DFQATT, SNEGSKA (reference sequence). V dropped 4 bases and J dropped 5 bases, with 11 bases sitting between them. The CDR3 totals 12 residues.

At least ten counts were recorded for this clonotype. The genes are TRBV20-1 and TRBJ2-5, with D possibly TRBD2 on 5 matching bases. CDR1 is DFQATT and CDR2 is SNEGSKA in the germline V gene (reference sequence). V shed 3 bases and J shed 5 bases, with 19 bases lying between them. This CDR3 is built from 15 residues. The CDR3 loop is CSASLLALVGETQYF. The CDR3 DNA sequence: TGCAGTGCTAGCCTTCTAGCTTTGGTCGGGGAGACCCAGTACTTC.

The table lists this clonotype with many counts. The CDR3 loop reads CASSLATTEAFF. Written as DNA, the CDR3 is TGTGCCAGCAGTCTCGCGACCACTGAAGCTTTCTTT. This chain connects TRBV28 to TRBJ1-1; D gene uncertain. Germline V gene sequence: CDR1 MDHEN, CDR2 SYDVKM. The length of the CDR3 is 12 residues. V was shortened by 5 bases and J by 4 bases, with 8 bases between the two germline ends.

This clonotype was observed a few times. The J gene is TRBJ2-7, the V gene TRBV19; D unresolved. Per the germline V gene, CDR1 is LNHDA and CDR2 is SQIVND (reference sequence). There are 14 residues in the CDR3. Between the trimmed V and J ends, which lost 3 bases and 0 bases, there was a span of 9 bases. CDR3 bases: TGTGCCAGTAGTATGAAGTGGAGCTCCTACGAGCAGTACTTC. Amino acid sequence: CASSMKWSSYEQYF. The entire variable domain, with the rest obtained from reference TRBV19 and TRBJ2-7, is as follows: DGGITQSPKYLFRKEGQNVTLSCEQNLNHDAMYWYRQDPGQGLRLIYYSQIVNDFQKGDIAEGYSVSREKKESFPLTVTSAQKNPTAFYLCASSMKWSSYEQYFGPGTRLTVT.